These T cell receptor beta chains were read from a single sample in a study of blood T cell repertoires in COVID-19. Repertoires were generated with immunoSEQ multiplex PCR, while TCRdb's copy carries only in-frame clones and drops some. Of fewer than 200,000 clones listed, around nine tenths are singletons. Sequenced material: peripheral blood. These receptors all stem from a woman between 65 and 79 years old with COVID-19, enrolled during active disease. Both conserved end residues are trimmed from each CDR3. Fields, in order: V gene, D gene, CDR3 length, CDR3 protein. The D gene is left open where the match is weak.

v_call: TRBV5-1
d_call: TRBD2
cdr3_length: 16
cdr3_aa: ASSLQGTSGSGIGELF

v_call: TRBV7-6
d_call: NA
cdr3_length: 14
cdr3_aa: ASSSNRIAAPYEQY

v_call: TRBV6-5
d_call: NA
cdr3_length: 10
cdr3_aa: ASSNGADTQY

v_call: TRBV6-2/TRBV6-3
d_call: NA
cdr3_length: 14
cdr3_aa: ASSQPYGLISYEQY

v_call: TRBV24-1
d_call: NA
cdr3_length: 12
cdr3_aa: ATSRGGGNQPQH

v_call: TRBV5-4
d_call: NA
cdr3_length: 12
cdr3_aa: ASSLSGGDEKLF

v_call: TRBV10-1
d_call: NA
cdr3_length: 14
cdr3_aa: ASSFGETSSYNEQF

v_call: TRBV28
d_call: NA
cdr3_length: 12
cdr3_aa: ATVQGSYNSPLH

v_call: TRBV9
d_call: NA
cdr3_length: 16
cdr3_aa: ASSDSDRPVNGNYGYT

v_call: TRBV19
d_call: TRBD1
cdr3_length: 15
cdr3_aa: ASSIETGGARNTEAF

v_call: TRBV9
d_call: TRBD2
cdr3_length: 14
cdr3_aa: ASSAKLAGGQETQY

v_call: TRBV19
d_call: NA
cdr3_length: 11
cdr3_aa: ASSGQSNQPQH

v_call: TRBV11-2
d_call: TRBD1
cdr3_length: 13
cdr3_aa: ASTIRDRSTGELF

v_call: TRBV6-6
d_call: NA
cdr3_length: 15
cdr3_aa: ASSPEGAEFSGNTIY

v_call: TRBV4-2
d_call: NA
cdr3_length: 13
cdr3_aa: ASSRPSGRRTEAF

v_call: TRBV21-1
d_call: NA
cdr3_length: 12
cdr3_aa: ASSLAGGPDTQY

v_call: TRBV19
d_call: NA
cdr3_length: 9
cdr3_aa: ASSTRGTQY

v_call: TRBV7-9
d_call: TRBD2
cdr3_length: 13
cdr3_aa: ASSLVQLAGGPWF

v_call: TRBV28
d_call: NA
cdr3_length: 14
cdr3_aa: ASSHPAGFSTDTQY

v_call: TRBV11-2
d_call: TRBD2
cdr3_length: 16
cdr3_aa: ASSPRGEALSSYNEQF

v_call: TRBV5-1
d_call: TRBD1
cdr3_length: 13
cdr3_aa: ASSAPGQPNEKLF

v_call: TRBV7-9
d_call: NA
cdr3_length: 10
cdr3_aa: ASSLVGGTQY

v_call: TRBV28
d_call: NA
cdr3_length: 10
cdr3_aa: ASSLVSYGYT

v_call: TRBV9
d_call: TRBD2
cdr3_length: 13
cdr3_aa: ASSDRGLGQDTQY

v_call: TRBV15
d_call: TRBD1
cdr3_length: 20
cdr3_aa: ATSRYGADREIMTTLYNEQF

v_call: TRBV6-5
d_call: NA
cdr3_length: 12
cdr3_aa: ASTQGLGSYGYT

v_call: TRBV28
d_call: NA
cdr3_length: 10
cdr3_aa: ASSLTSQPQH

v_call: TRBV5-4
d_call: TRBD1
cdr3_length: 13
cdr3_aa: ASSPDRERVREQF

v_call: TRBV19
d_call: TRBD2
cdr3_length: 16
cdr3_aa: ASSMRPPSSGRSHEQY

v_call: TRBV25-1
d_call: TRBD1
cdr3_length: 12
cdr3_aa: ASRKTGTAMSYT

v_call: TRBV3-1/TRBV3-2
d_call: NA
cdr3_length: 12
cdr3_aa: ASSQRDLSYEQY